This T cell receptor (beta chain) was captured by sequencing in a study of molecular identifiers for immune sequencing clone quantification. Study in general: In replicates, RNA taken from about 19,000 or 110,000 naive CD8 cells was divided five ways, and four portions underwent sequencing. Study-wide results and caveats: Spiked Jurkat TCR RNA equivalent to one cell reportedly surfaced among some 990,000 naive cells.

This clonotype was picked up many times. As yet, its antigen is unknown. CDR1 is SGDLS and CDR2 is YYNGEE in the germline V gene. Losses at the gene ends were 0 bases for V and 6 bases for J; bases not matched to a gene: 10. This CDR3 is built from 17 residues. Both previously described methods and listed TCR primers were employed to make bulk TCR libraries. TCRdb processed the PCR reads anew with MiXCR; each CDR3 protein has one entry. The sample lists approximately 500,000 distinct CDR3 sequences, around 25% occurring once. Sorting defined naive CD8 T cells as CD8+CD4-CCR7+CD45RA+. The chain has TRBV9 and TRBJ2-3; 10 bases match TRBD2. Input material: naive CD8+ T cells from blood, with Jurkat cell RNA spiked in. The subset denotes: FACS-sorted CD8+CD4-CCR7+CD45RA+ naive T cells. The sequence was obtained from a human donor in good health. Some libraries in this study had Jurkat cell RNA spiked in. CDR3 coding DNA: TGTGCCAGCAGCGTAGAACGGAGCGGGGGGGCCGGGGATACGCAGTATTTT. Its protein is CASSVERSGGAGDTQYF.